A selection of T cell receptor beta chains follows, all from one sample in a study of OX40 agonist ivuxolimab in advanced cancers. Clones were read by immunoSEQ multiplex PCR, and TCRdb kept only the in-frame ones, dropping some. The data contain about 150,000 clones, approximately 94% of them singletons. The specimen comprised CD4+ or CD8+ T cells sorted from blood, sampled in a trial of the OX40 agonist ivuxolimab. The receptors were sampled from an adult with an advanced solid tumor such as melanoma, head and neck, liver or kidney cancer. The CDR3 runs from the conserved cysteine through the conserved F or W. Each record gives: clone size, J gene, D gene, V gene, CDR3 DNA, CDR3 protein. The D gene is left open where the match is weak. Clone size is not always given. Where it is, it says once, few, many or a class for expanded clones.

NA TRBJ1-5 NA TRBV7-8 TGTGCCAGCAGCCTGCGGAGGGGGTTGACAAGCAATCAGCCCCAGCATTTT CASSLRRGLTSNQPQHF
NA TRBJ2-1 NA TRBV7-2 TGTGCCAGCAGCTTAGGTACAGTCTTCAATGAGCAGTTCTTC CASSLGTVFNEQFF
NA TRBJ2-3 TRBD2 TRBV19 TGTGCCAGTAGGACGATTCTAGCGGGGAACACAGATACGCAGTATTTT CASRTILAGNTDTQYF
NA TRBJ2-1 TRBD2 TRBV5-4 TGTGCCAGCAGCTTTGGCGGGGGGGACTACAATGAGCAGTTCTTC CASSFGGGDYNEQFF
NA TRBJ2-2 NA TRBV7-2 TGTGCCAGCAGCTCAAGGGGGGCCCGGGAGCTGTTTTTT CASSSRGARELFF
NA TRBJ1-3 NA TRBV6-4 TGTGCCAGCAGTAGATACGCAGGAGGTGGAAACACCATATATTTT CASSRYAGGGNTIYF
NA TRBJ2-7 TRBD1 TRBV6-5 TGTGCCAGCAGACACGGGACAGGGGGCGCCTACGAGCAGTACTTC CASRHGTGGAYEQYF
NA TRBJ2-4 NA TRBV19 TGTGCCAGTAGTATAGAGGTTGGGGCAGGGGGAGGCATTCAGTACTTC CASSIEVGAGGGIQYF
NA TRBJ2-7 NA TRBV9 TGTGCCAGCAGCCCTAGGGGGGGGGCGGGGCACTACGAGCAGTACTTC CASSPRGGAGHYEQYF
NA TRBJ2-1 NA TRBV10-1 TGCGCCAGCAGCTCCCAAGCCGGTACAAGCTACAATGAGCAGTTCTTC CASSSQAGTSYNEQFF
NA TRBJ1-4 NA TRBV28 TGTGCCAGCAGTTTAGCTCGTGGAGGGGTTTTTGAAAAACTGTTTTTT CASSLARGGVFEKLFF
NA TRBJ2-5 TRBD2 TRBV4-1 TGCGCCAGCAGCCAAGCCTCACTAGCGGGGGGGCGTGAGACCCAGTACTTC CASSQASLAGGRETQYF
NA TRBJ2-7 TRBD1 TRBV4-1 TGCGCCAGCAGCCGACAGGGACAGCCGATGCCCCCCTACGAGCAGTACTTC CASSRQGQPMPPYEQYF
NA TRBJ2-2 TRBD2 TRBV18 TGTGCCAGCTCACCTAGGCTAGCGGGCAGCGGGGAGCTGTTTTTT CASSPRLAGSGELFF
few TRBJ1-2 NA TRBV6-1 TGTGCCAGCAGTGAAATAGCGTTGGGTGCTAACTATGGCTACACCTTC CASSEIALGANYGYTF
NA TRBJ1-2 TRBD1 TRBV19 TGTGCCAGTTCACAAGGCAGGGGGGGAGGCTACACCTTC CASSQGRGGGYTF
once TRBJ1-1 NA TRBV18 TGTGCCAGCTCACCGCCATCAGGCGGTAGGAACACTGAAGCTTTCTTT CASSPPSGGRNTEAFF
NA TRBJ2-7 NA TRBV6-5 TGTGCCAGCAGTTACTCGAAGACGCCCTTAGGTGAGCAGTACTTC CASSYSKTPLGEQYF
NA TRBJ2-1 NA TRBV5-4 TGCGCCAGCAGCCAAGATAGGAGGGGCGGAGAGCAGTTCTTC CASSQDRRGGEQFF
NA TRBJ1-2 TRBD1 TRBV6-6 TGTGCCAGCAGTCCCGGGACAGGGGACTATGGCTACACCTTC CASSPGTGDYGYTF
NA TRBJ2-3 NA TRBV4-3 TGCGCCAGCAGCCCTCAAACAGGGACCTCTAGCACAGATACGCAGTATTTT CASSPQTGTSSTDTQYF
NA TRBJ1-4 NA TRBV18 TGTGCCAGCTCACCATTTACCGGACTTGCAACTAATGAAAAACTGTTTTTT CASSPFTGLATNEKLFF